This TCR beta chain was captured by sequencing in a study of blood T cell repertoires in COVID-19. Study-wide background: Acute and convalescent COVID-19 samples came from the United States, Italy and Spain.

Per the authors' pipeline: Amplification with reference gene primers provided the estimates of nucleated cell counts. Sequencing was performed with immunoSEQ multiplex PCR; in TCRdb, only in-frame clones are kept and a portion is missing. That table gives V, J and clone size, and the DNA gave D and trimming. The profile shows over 250,000 clones, 70% to 90% of them singletons. Participant ages covered roughly 18 to 89 years across 24 US areas. Allocation to cohorts depended on clinical history reported by the participants. Germline CDR1 LGHNA, CDR2 YNFKEQ. The CDR3 has 14 amino acids. V lost 2 bases to trimming and J lost 8 bases; unmatched junction nucleotides: 4.

The sequence was obtained from a young woman who had recovered from COVID-19. V gene TRBV4-2 combines with J gene TRBJ2-2; 8 bases fit TRBD1. Sequencing was carried out using PBMCs or T cells enriched from blood (not recorded which). CDR3 DNA sequence: TGTGCCAGCAGCCAAAGGACAGGGTTTGGGGAGCTGTTTTTT. As protein: CASSQRTGFGELFF.